Listed below are T cell receptor beta chains from one sample, sequenced in a study of beta chain features in type 1 diabetes. Produced via immunoSEQ multiplex PCR; TCRdb's table is partial and in-frame only. The sample shows about 220,000 clones, approximately 10% of them seen only once. Material: central memory CD4+ T cells from blood. Receptors were obtained from a man aged 18 to 30 in good health. Each CDR3 is given with its conserved first and last residue. Fields, in order: D gene, V gene, clone size, J gene, CDR3 DNA, CDR3 protein. The D gene is left open where the match is weak. The listing skips clone size in some rows; elsewhere it reads once, few, many or a size class.

.,TRBV7-3,many,TRBJ2-3,TGTGCCAGCAGCAAAACTGCGGCCACAGATACGCAGTATTTT,CASSKTAATDTQYF
.,TRBV6-5,few,TRBJ2-1,TGTGCCAGCAGTAAAGACCGGGGGCTTGAGCAGTTCTTC,CASSKDRGLEQFF
.,TRBV6-5,.,TRBJ2-4,TGTGCCAGCAGTTCGACAGGGAGGAGAGGACAGTACTTC,CASSSTGRRGQYF
.,TRBV25-1,.,TRBJ1-3,TGTGCCAGCAGTGAATATGGGGGGGTGAGAGGAAACACCATATATTTT,CASSEYGGVRGNTIYF
.,TRBV7-9,many,TRBJ2-7,TGTGCCAGCAGCTTGACAGCGAACGAGCAGTACTTC,CASSLTANEQYF
.,TRBV6-6,.,TRBJ2-1,TGTGCCAGCAGTTACCCAGCGGGTGGGGCCGATGAGCAGTTCTTC,CASSYPAGGADEQFF
TRBD1,TRBV6-1,.,TRBJ2-3,TGTGCCAGCACCCCGGGACAGAGCACAGATACGCAGTATTTT,CASTPGQSTDTQYF
.,TRBV30,few,TRBJ1-5,TGTGCCTGGAGTGTAAGGGGGGGCAAGACCCAGCATTTT,CAWSVRGGKTQHF
.,TRBV28,few,TRBJ2-7,TGTGCCAGCGCAGGGTTTTACGAGCAGTACTTC,CASAGFYEQYF
.,TRBV5-6,many,TRBJ2-1,TGTGCCAGCAGCTTTGAGAGGCACAGCTCCTACAATGAGCAGTTCTTC,CASSFERHSSYNEQFF
.,TRBV7-9,.,TRBJ2-7,TGTGCCAGCAGCTTACCGACCGGGACCCACCGCCTCTACGAGCAGTACTTC,CASSLPTGTHRLYEQYF
TRBD2,TRBV2,.,TRBJ2-3,TGTGCCAGCAGTGGGGGACTAGCGGGAAGCACAGATACGCAGTATTTT,CASSGGLAGSTDTQYF
.,TRBV5-6,.,TRBJ2-5,TGTGCCAGCAGCTTGCAGACTGCAGAGACCCAGTACTTC,CASSLQTAETQYF
.,TRBV30,few,TRBJ1-2,TGTGCCTGGAGTCGGAGGGTAACATATGGCTACACCTTC,CAWSRRVTYGYTF
.,TRBV9,.,TRBJ2-5,TGTGCCAGCAGCCCGCAGGGCTGGGGGACCCAGTACTTC,CASSPQGWGTQYF
.,TRBV7-6,few,TRBJ2-1,TGTGCCAGCAGCTTAGGCGGGCTAGCGAACGATGAGCAGTTCTTC,CASSLGGLANDEQFF
.,TRBV5-4,.,TRBJ2-5,TGTGCCAGCAGCTTGGAGACGCGAGAGACCCAGTACTTC,CASSLETRETQYF
.,TRBV28,few,TRBJ1-2,TGTGCCAGCGGACCCCCAGGGAACTATGGCTACACCTTC,CASGPPGNYGYTF
TRBD1,TRBV5-4,few,TRBJ2-7,TGTGCCAGCAGCCCGCCGGGACAGGGTTACGAGCAGTACTTC,CASSPPGQGYEQYF
.,TRBV2,.,TRBJ2-3,TGTGCCAGCGGAACTGGAGGCACAGATACGCAGTATTTT,CASGTGGTDTQYF
TRBD1,TRBV7-2,many,TRBJ1-2,TGTGCCAGCAGCACCCTGACAGGGAAGGGAGGCTACACCTTC,CASSTLTGKGGYTF
.,TRBV5-1,.,TRBJ1-1,TGCGCCAGCAGCTTGACAGGGCTGAACACTGAAGCTTTCTTT,CASSLTGLNTEAFF
TRBD1,TRBV28,.,TRBJ2-7,TGTGCCAGCAGTCCCCACTGGGACAGGGAGCAGTACTTC,CASSPHWDREQYF
.,TRBV18,.,TRBJ2-7,TGTGCCAGCTCACCACTCGTGGTGGGCCCGACGTCGGAGACCTCCTACGAGCAGTACTTC,CASSPLVVGPTSETSYEQYF
.,TRBV10-3,few,TRBJ2-7,TGTGCCATCAGCGATTCAAACGACTCCTACGAGCAGTACTTC,CAISDSNDSYEQYF